What follows are 19 T cell receptor beta chains derived from one specimen sequenced in a study of T-cell memory formation after mild COVID-19. TCRdb re-analysed the 5' RACE reads in MiXCR, keeping a single row per CDR3 protein. The sample records hundreds of thousands of distinct CDR3 sequences, 20% being singletons. The sequenced sample was PBMCs or a T cell subset sorted from them (not recorded which). The receptors stem from an adult woman who had mild COVID-19 (a few samples of this study predate the infection). Cell type and time point are not known.

The chain combines TRBV27 with TRBJ1-2; D possibly corresponds to TRBD1 (5 bases). Trimming pared 8 bases from V and 2 bases from J, leaving 15 bases between. Germline CDR1 reads MNHEY; CDR2 reads SMNVEV (reference sequence). The CDR3 is 14 residues long. The CDR3 DNA reads TGTGCCAGCTCCACAAGGGGTCGGAACTATGGCTACACCTTC. Translating gives CASSTRGRNYGYTF.

This chain joins TRBV6-2 or TRBV6-3 and TRBJ2-7, with 9 nucleotides matching TRBD1. Germline V gene lookup returns CDR1 MNHEY and CDR2 SVGEGT. V lost 7 bases to trimming and J lost 3 bases; unmatched junction nucleotides: 13. CDR3 length: 16 amino acids. DNA for the CDR3: TGTGCCAGCACCGAATCCCCCGGGACAGGGCACTACGAGCAGTACTTC. It specifies CASTESPGTGHYEQYF.

The V gene is TRBV7-3, the J gene TRBJ2-5; D possibly corresponds to TRBD2 (6 bases). Germline-derived CDR1 and CDR2 are SGHTA and FQGTGA. The CDR3 runs to 15 residues. V was shortened by 0 bases and J by 4 bases, with 12 bases between the two germline ends. The CDR3 region is CASSLTWGDRETQYF. The CDR3 nucleotides read TGTGCCAGCAGCTTAACGTGGGGGGATCGAGAGACCCAGTACTTC.

This chain uses TRBV5-1 with TRBJ2-1; 10 positions match TRBD2. J was trimmed by 10 bases and V by 6 bases; bases with no gene match: 4. The CDR3 length is 12 residues. CDR1 SGHRS and CDR2 YFSETQ come from the germline V gene. CDR3 in DNA: TGCGCCAGCACTAGCGGGGGTCGGGAGCAGTTCTTC. This sequence encodes CASTSGGREQFF.

The CDR3 region is CASSRGGGAETQYF. CDR3 DNA: TGTGCCAGCAGCCGAGGAGGGGGCGCAGAGACCCAGTACTTC. This rearrangement joins TRBV13 to TRBJ2-5; D is possibly TRBD1 (7 bases). The germline CDR1 and CDR2 sequences are PRHDT and FYEKMQ (reference sequence). The CDR3 is made up of 14 amino acids. V shed 5 bases and J shed 4 bases, with 14 bases lying between them.

This sequence joins TRBV7-9 and TRBJ2-1, with 7 bases matching TRBD1. With 5 bases clipped from V and 8 bases from J, the junction kept 12 bases outside the gene matches. The CDR3 is 15 amino acids. CDR1 and CDR2 from the germline V gene are SEHNR and FQNEAQ (reference sequence). CDR3 in amino acids: CASSRDRSYVDEQFF. The CDR3 bases are TGTGCCAGCAGCCGGGACAGAAGCTATGTCGATGAGCAGTTCTTC. The full variable domain, its missing parts supplied by reference TRBV7-9 and TRBJ2-1, is DTGVSQNPRHKITKRGQNVTFRCDPISEHNRLYWYRQTLGQGPEFLTYFQNEAQLEKSRLLSDRFSAERPKGSFSTLEIQRTEQGDSAMYLCASSRDRSYVDEQFFGPGTRLTVL.

In this sample, this clonotype turned up a few times. This chain links TRBV6-5 with TRBJ2-7, with 7 nucleotides matching TRBD1. With 5 bases clipped from V and 3 bases from J, the junction kept 4 bases outside the gene matches. Germline V CDR1 and CDR2: MNHEY, SVGAGI. The length of the CDR3 is 13 residues. The CDR3 reads CASSKGTVYEQYF. Written as DNA, the CDR3 is TGTGCCAGCAGTAAAGGGACAGTCTACGAGCAGTACTTC.

This clonotype has a handful of counts. The genes are TRBV15 and TRBJ2-7; 9 bases align to TRBD1. V trimming: 1 base; J trimming: 3 bases; junction bases outside the gene matches: 1. The CDR3 spans 14 residues. Germline lookup yields CDR1 LNHNV and CDR2 YYDKDF (reference sequence). CDR3 region: CATSRGQGVYEQYF. DNA for the CDR3: TGTGCCACCAGCAGAGGACAGGGGGTCTACGAGCAGTACTTC.

The rearrangement links TRBV2 to TRBJ2-7, with 10 nucleotides matching TRBD2. Germline CDR1 SNHLY, CDR2 FYNNEI. CDR3 length: 15 amino acids. V trimming: 9 bases; J trimming: 5 bases; junction bases outside the gene matches: 13. The CDR3 nucleotides are TGTGCCAGTACAGCGGAAAAACTAGCGGGAAACGAGCAGTACTTC. It encodes CASTAEKLAGNEQYF. The full variable domain, completed using reference TRBV2 and TRBJ2-7, is EPEVTQTPSHQVTQMGQEVILRCVPISNHLYFYWYRQILGQKVEFLVSFYNNEISEKSEIFDDQFSVERPDGSNFTLKIRSTKLEDSAMYFCASTAEKLAGNEQYFGPGTRLTVT.

This chain joins TRBV5-5 and TRBJ1-1, with TRBD1 matching 8 bases. The CDR3 has 13 residues. In germline, CDR1 is SGHKS, CDR2 YYEKEE (reference sequence). With V trimmed by 4 bases and J by 7 bases, 6 bases remained unmatched. The CDR3, as DNA: TGTGCCAGCAGCAGGACAGGGAATATTGAAGCTTTCTTT. Its translation: CASSRTGNIEAFF.

V and J are TRBV19 and TRBJ1-1; no clear D gene. The length of the CDR3 is 12 residues. The germline V gene has CDR1 LNHDA and CDR2 SQIVND (reference sequence). Trimming left V 5 bases short and J 1 base short, with 5 bases between. The CDR3 DNA sequence: TGTGCCAGTAGTCATCCGAACACTGAAGCTTTCTTT. It is translated as CASSHPNTEAFF.

V usage is TRBV9 and J usage is TRBJ2-4, with TRBD2 matching 7 bases. Germline V CDR1 and CDR2: SGDLS, YYNGEE. The CDR3 loop spans 14 amino acids. The ends lost 3 bases at V and 7 bases at J; junction bases unmatched: 7. The CDR3 here is CASSEGGAGNIQYF. The CDR3, as DNA: TGTGCCAGCAGCGAGGGAGGGGCCGGGAACATTCAGTACTTC.

This chain joins TRBV9 and TRBJ1-1; maybe TRBD1 (5 bases). V was cut by 0 bases and J by 0 bases, with 9 bases left in between. The CDR3 is 15 residues long. Germline lookup yields CDR1 SGDLS and CDR2 YYNGEE. CDR3: CASSVDGALNTEAFF. Written as DNA, the CDR3 is TGTGCCAGCAGCGTAGACGGGGCCTTGAACACTGAAGCTTTCTTT.

This chain links TRBV12-3 or TRBV12-4 with TRBJ2-1; possibly TRBD2 for D (5 bases). This CDR3 comprises 16 residues. The V end was cut by 0 bases, the J end by 4 bases, with 13 bases between. As DNA, the CDR3 is TGTGCCAGCAGTTTAGCGCTACTGGAGCGGTACAATGAGCAGTTCTTC. This codes for CASSLALLERYNEQFF.

The chain employs TRBV5-1 and TRBJ1-1, with TRBD1 as a possible D gene (5 bases). Germline V gene lookup returns CDR1 SGHRS and CDR2 YFSETQ. Trimming removed 3 bases at V and 4 bases at J, with 19 bases between. The CDR3 extends over 16 amino acids. The CDR3 nucleotides read TGCGCCAGCAGCTCCATAGGGACGCCCGGGGGCACTGAAGCTTTCTTT. Translated: CASSSIGTPGGTEAFF.

The chain couples TRBV4-1 to TRBJ2-2; D call uncertain. Per the germline V gene, CDR1 is MGHRA and CDR2 is YSYEKL. Trimming removed 1 base from V and 0 bases from J, with 9 bases in between. The CDR3 has 16 residues. The CDR3 nucleotides read TGCGCCAGCAGCCAAGCGACGAATACGAACACCGGGGAGCTGTTTTTT. Its translation is CASSQATNTNTGELFF.

There are a few counts of this clonotype. The chain links TRBV7-9 to TRBJ2-5; the D gene could be TRBD1 or TRBD2 (5 bases each). From germline, CDR1 is SEHNR and CDR2 FQNEAQ (reference sequence). The CDR3 is 14 amino acids. Trimming left V 2 bases short and J 5 bases short, with 12 bases between. In DNA, the CDR3 is TGTGCCAGCAGCTTATCTGACGGGACGGAGACCCAGTACTTC. Residues: CASSLSDGTETQYF.

This chain connects TRBV12-3 or TRBV12-4 to TRBJ1-3, with D maybe TRBD1 (5 bases). The CDR3 has 15 amino acids. V was shortened by 1 base and J by 0 bases, with 7 bases between the two germline ends. CDR3 region: CASSLGTTSGNTIYF. CDR3 bases: TGTGCCAGCAGTTTAGGGACAACCTCTGGAAACACCATATATTTT.

This clonotype was picked up a small number of times. V is TRBV14 and J is TRBJ1-1; perhaps TRBD1 as D (5 bases). From germline, CDR1 is SGHDN and CDR2 FVKESK. The V and J ends lost 1 base and 0 bases respectively, with 12 bases between them. There are 16 residues in the CDR3. This CDR3 is CASSQATGLLNTEAFF. CDR3 coding DNA: TGTGCCAGCAGCCAAGCTACGGGACTTCTGAACACTGAAGCTTTCTTT.